This T cell receptor (beta chain) was documented in a study of identical twins (dated by TCRdb to 2016 to 2017). Notes on the research overall: The study deep-sequenced TCR alpha and beta repertoires from monozygotic twins, unrelated adults of various ages and cord blood to test whether fetal clonotypes persist. To rule out contamination, the twin experiments were replicated at different times with different library preparation protocols. General study outcomes and caveats: Out-of-frame TCR alpha sharing in monozygotic twins was systematically underestimated by recombination models, whereas sharing between unrelated individuals was in agreement with the recombination models. Compared with coincidental sharing between unrelated individuals, out-of-frame TCR alpha sequences shared between twins showed an excess of sequences with low generation probability. Zero-insertion analyses could be partly confounded by invariant T cells such as MAIT and iNKT, although diverse VJ usage argued against such confounding for most clonotypes. In beta out-of-frame sequences, excess twin sharing was weaker, because having fewer shared sequences lowered the signal-to-noise ratio. Abundant cord blood beta clonotypes had fewer insertions, young adult naive repertoires showed a similar but weaker trend, and memory repertoires showed no such trend. Because the same donors could not be followed over many years, the conclusions relied on cross-sectional statistical analysis.

Library preparation employed 5' RACE. Sequencer: Illumina HiSeq 2000. A universal primer binding site was added through template switching, and the final cDNA carried a unique molecular identifier so that TCR cDNA molecules could be counted accurately. Specific primers in the conserved constant-segment region were used to synthesize first-strand cDNA for the TCR alpha and beta chains. To control for contamination, every cDNA library was double barcoded, receiving both a SMART-Mk sample barcode and Illumina barcodes. TruSeq adapter sequences and Illumina sample barcodes were added in two successive PCR steps. TCR alpha and beta cDNA libraries were sequenced on the Illumina HiSeq platform with custom primers. In the original analysis: Raw reads were processed with MiGEC to extract unique molecular identifiers, and MiXCR was used to determine CDR3 positions. For each individual, recombination models were inferred using an EM algorithm with the repgenHMM and IGoR tools. The analysis of shared clonotypes was done with the tcR package in R, with sharing normalized by the product of cloneset sizes. Out-of-frame nonproductive sequences were analyzed to study raw recombination free of thymic and clonal selection effects. The raw public data were reprocessed by TCRdb itself: fastp quality trimming at Q25, MiXCR clonotype calling, in-frame beta chains only. Each record represents a unique CDR3 protein, reported with the most common genes and DNA among its rows. TCRdb, not the authors, supplied the V and J calls. This sample is represented by 400,000 to 500,000 distinct CDR3 sequences; roughly 13% of them were singletons. The top ten constitute about 1% of the sample.

Every donor in the study was a healthy Caucasian. The twin cohort comprised three pairs of female monozygotic twins, all aged about 18 to 29 years. Positive isolation kits from Invitrogen were used to isolate the CD4+ and CD8+ T cell populations. This clonotype was seen repeatedly, ten times or more. What antigen it recognizes has not been identified. No quality values exist for individual bases; no much larger clone is one base distant. In the germline V gene (reference sequence), CDR1 corresponds to SGHNT and CDR2 to YYREEE. At the junction V is shortened by 4 bases and J by 2 bases, with 10 bases in between. Including cysteine and phenylalanine, the CDR3 has 13 amino acids. Only the CDR3 portion is preserved as DNA: 39 bases, with reading frame beginning at the first base. This same sample was also taken into another study, of yellow fever vaccine responses in identical twins. Looking at the second paper: The T cell response to vaccination in identical twins was reported by the authors to appear partly convergent and partly personalized. In identical twins, the study followed T cell clones that responded to the vaccine with precision.

Sequencing was done on a sample of CD4+ T cells sorted from blood. This TCR derives from a woman under 30 in good health. The sequence is built from TRBV5-4 and TRBJ2-7; a confident D gene designation cannot be given. The encoded CDR3 is CASSPGSTYEQYF. DNA sequence: TGTGCCAGCAGCCCCGGGTCTACCTACGAGCAGTACTTC.